The clone carrying this T cell receptor (beta chain) was found once. These data come from a study of shared clonotypes between healthy human individuals. The wider study: Donors consisted of a couple of women and a few men between 18 and 49.

Looked up from germline, CDR1 is SNHLY and CDR2 is FYNNEI. V lost 6 bases to trimming and J lost 2 bases, with 19 bases between them. The CDR3 is made up of 17 amino acids. Only in-frame clones appear in the TCRdb table, and some are missing; sequencing was by immunoSEQ multiplex PCR. The table records around 300,000 clones, over 75% of them present only once. Sequenced material: memory CD8+ T cells sorted from blood. The subset: CD45RO+ cells pooled with CCR7-negative TemRA cells. This clonotype was sampled from a man aged 18 to 29 in good health. The chain is built from TRBV2 and TRBJ2-2; D call uncertain. The DNA for the CDR3 is TGTGCCAGCAGCCCTCCCGATACAGAGACCAACACCGGGGAGCTGTTTTTT. As protein: CASSPPDTETNTGELFF.